This T cell receptor (beta chain) was sequenced in a study of blood T cells in healthy people across ages. Study results and caveats: Roughly linearly, TCR beta diversity per million T cells fell as age increased.

Alongside a J-beta primer mix, a sample-barcoded 5' primer served in a second PCR lasting about 7 to 12 cycles. From each sample, at least 2.5 million paired-end reads containing CDR3 were obtained. One entry per CDR3 protein, called by TCRdb with MiXCR from the 5' RACE reads. The table lists 750,000 to 850,000 distinct CDR3 sequences, just under 25% of them singletons. Germline V lookup: CDR1 SQVTM, CDR2 ANQGSEA. V lost 4 bases and J 4 bases, leaving 12 bases between the germline ends. The CDR3 is made up of 13 amino acids. A remark on this clonotype: What it binds is unknown.

These data were also reused for a study on T cells of mothers and their children. That study adds: Thymic selection molds TCR recombination output in a comparable way in related and unrelated pairs. Related mother and child pairs showed slightly greater overlap (not significant) than unrelated pairs did.

Input material: blood. V usage is TRBV29-1 and J usage is TRBJ2-3; D not resolved. This sequence was found in a boy younger than 18 in good health. As DNA, the CDR3 is TGCAGCGTTGTTCTGGTAGCAGCAGATACGCAGTATTTT. It specifies CSVVLVAADTQYF.